What follows are 21 T cell receptor beta chains derived from one specimen sequenced in a study of cytomegalovirus exposure and HLA in healthy donors. The PCR was carried out with 60 Vbeta primers and 13 Jbeta primers. Assay: immunoSEQ multiplex PCR; the TCRdb copy retains only in-frame clones and omits some. Of fewer than 60,000 clones listed, roughly 79% are singletons. Sequencing was performed on PBMCs. All receptors derive from a man aged 50-59 years in good health and CMV-seronegative.

The V gene is TRBV6-1, the J gene TRBJ2-1; TRBD2 is a possible D gene (6 bases). Trimming left V 7 bases short and J 8 bases short, with 12 bases between. CDR1 is MNHNS and CDR2 is SASEGT in the germline V gene. The CDR3 has 12 residues. CDR3 protein: CASTRLVHEQFF. As DNA, the CDR3 is TGTGCCAGCACCAGACTAGTCCATGAGCAGTTCTTC.

The chain couples TRBV7-6 to TRBJ2-7; no clear D. V lost 1 base, J lost 3 bases, and 7 bases lay in between. The germline V gene has CDR1 SGHVS and CDR2 FNYEAQ. The CDR3 is made up of 13 amino acids. CDR3 DNA sequence: TGTGCCAGCAGCTTAGTTCCGTTCTACGAGCAGTACTTC. Amino acid sequence: CASSLVPFYEQYF.

The rearrangement joins TRBV19 to TRBJ2-2, with TRBD2 identical over 13 bases. The CDR3 is made up of 17 amino acids. With 7 bases clipped from V and 5 bases from J, the junction kept 10 bases outside the gene matches. The germline gives CDR1 LNHDA, CDR2 SQIVND (reference sequence). The CDR3 sequence: CASKDTSGGALTGELFF. Here the CDR3 DNA reads TGTGCCAGTAAAGACACTAGCGGGGGGGCATTGACCGGGGAGCTGTTTTTT. Full variable domain (missing parts from reference TRBV19 and TRBJ2-2): DGGITQSPKYLFRKEGQNVTLSCEQNLNHDAMYWYRQDPGQGLRLIYYSQIVNDFQKGDIAEGYSVSREKKESFPLTVTSAQKNPTAFYLCASKDTSGGALTGELFFGEGSRLTVL.

V gene TRBV30 combines with J gene TRBJ1-6; D unresolved. Germline-derived CDR1 and CDR2 are GTSNPN and SVGIG (reference sequence). The V end lost 3 bases, the J end lost 9 bases, and 24 bases lay between the germline ends. The CDR3 extends over 17 amino acids. Here the CDR3 reads CAWRRAGSQVFGSPLHF. DNA for the CDR3: TGTGCCTGGAGGCGGGCCGGGAGTCAGGTTTTTGGTTCACCCCTCCACTTT.

The chain links TRBV25-1 to TRBJ1-1; possible D gene TRBD1, 6 bases. The germline V and J ends were trimmed by 2 bases and 11 bases, with 24 bases remaining between them. Germline CDR1 MGHDK, CDR2 SYGVNS. This CDR3 has 16 residues. CDR3 nucleotides: TGTGCCAGCAGTGAAACCGGTTGGGGGGGCCCTTGGGATGCTTTCTTT. Translated, it gives CASSETGWGGPWDAFF.

The V call is TRBV13, the J call TRBJ2-5; perhaps TRBD1 as D (6 bases). CDR1 is PRHDT, CDR2 FYEKMQ, per germline (reference sequence). V dropped 4 bases and J dropped 5 bases, with 11 bases sitting between them. CDR3 length equals 13 residues. CDR3 sequence: CASSSGASETQYF. The CDR3, as DNA: TGTGCCAGCAGCTCAGGGGCATCCGAGACCCAGTACTTC.

This rearrangement joins TRBV19 to TRBJ2-7, with 12 bases fitting TRBD2. The V gene end was trimmed by 4 bases and the J gene end by 4 bases; junction bases not matched to a gene: 5. Per the germline V gene, CDR1 is LNHDA and CDR2 is SQIVND (reference sequence). This CDR3 has 15 amino acids. The CDR3 DNA sequence: TGTGCCAGTAGTACGACTAGCGGGGGTGGTTACGAGCAGTACTTC. Protein: CASSTTSGGGYEQYF.

The chain links TRBV19 to TRBJ2-7, with D possibly being TRBD1 (6 bases). The V end was cut by 4 bases, the J end by 0 bases, with 10 bases between. Germline V gene lookup returns CDR1 LNHDA and CDR2 SQIVND (reference sequence). The CDR3 contains 14 residues. The chain's CDR3 is CASSTKQGSYEQYF. The CDR3 nucleotides read TGTGCCAGTAGTACTAAACAGGGCTCCTACGAGCAGTACTTC.

This sequence joins TRBV29-1 and TRBJ2-7; 8 bases match TRBD2. Trimming cost V 0 bases and J 0 bases; bases outside gene matches: 13. Germline V gene data show CDR1 as SQVTM and CDR2 as ANQGSEA. The CDR3 sequence is 18 residues long. CDR3: CSVEDSAREGQTSYEQYF. The CDR3 DNA sequence: TGCAGCGTTGAAGATTCAGCCCGGGAGGGCCAAACCTCCTACGAGCAGTACTTC.

The chain uses TRBV6-6 and TRBJ1-4, with no clear D. Trimming removed 8 bases from V and 7 bases from J, with 14 bases in between. CDR3 length: 13 residues. Germline CDR1 and CDR2: MNHNY and SVGAGI (reference sequence). In DNA form, the CDR3 reads TGTGCCAGCGACGGAGTGCGGGGTGAAAAACTGTTTTTT. It translates to CASDGVRGEKLFF.

The chain couples TRBV5-6 to TRBJ2-5, with D perhaps TRBD2 (5 bases). Between the trimmed V and J ends, which lost 4 bases and 2 bases, there was a span of 21 bases. The V gene's germline CDR1 is SGHDT and CDR2 YYEEEE. The CDR3 length is 17 residues. Written as DNA, the CDR3 is TGTGCCAGCAGCCGCCCGAGCGGACGGGTAAAACAAGAGACCCAGTACTTC. Its translation: CASSRPSGRVKQETQYF.

The rearrangement joins TRBV27 to TRBJ1-1, with TRBD1 identical over 8 bases. V gave up 5 bases and J gave up 1 base; unmatched junction bases: 6. The CDR3 is 15 amino acids. CDR1 MNHEY and CDR2 SMNVEV come from the germline V gene (reference sequence). The CDR3 here is CASSPTGTGNTEAFF. The DNA for the CDR3 is TGTGCCAGCAGTCCCACCGGGACAGGGAACACTGAAGCTTTCTTT.

The J gene is TRBJ2-7, the V gene TRBV7-2, with 13 bases matching TRBD2. CDR3 length equals 19 residues. The V segment lost 0 bases and the J segment 3 bases; nucleotides outside the gene matches: 11. Germline CDR1 and CDR2: SGHTA and FQGNSA. The CDR3 reads CASSLAVPLAGGHYYEQYF. CDR3 nucleotide sequence: TGTGCCAGCAGCTTAGCGGTCCCACTAGCGGGGGGGCATTACTACGAGCAGTACTTC.

This clone was counted once. The J gene is TRBJ1-3, the V gene TRBV5-1, with TRBD1 identical over 7 bases. V dropped 4 bases and J dropped 4; count of bases not matched to a gene: 5. Germline V CDR1 and CDR2: SGHRS, YFSETQ. This CDR3 spans 14 amino acids. CDR3 amino acids: CASSPGTAGNTIYF. The CDR3 DNA sequence: TGCGCCAGCAGCCCAGGGACAGCCGGAAACACCATATATTTT.

The chain uses TRBV7-2 and TRBJ2-3; possibly TRBD1 for D (6 bases). Germline-derived CDR1 and CDR2 are SGHTA and FQGNSA. Trimming stripped 5 bases from V and 5 bases from J, with 23 bases between. The CDR3 has 17 residues. The CDR3 protein is CASSRAGSWGRVDTQYF. CDR3 coding DNA: TGTGCCAGCAGCCGAGCCGGGTCTTGGGGGCGTGTAGATACGCAGTATTTT.

This clone appeared a single time. V and J are TRBV5-4 and TRBJ2-5, with D hard to call. Trimming removed 0 bases at V and 5 bases at J, with 11 bases between. The length of the CDR3 is 14 residues. Germline lookup yields CDR1 SGHNT and CDR2 YYREEE (reference sequence). This CDR3 is CASSLATRMETQYF. As DNA, the CDR3 is TGTGCCAGCAGCTTGGCCACTCGTATGGAGACCCAGTACTTC.

The chain recombines TRBV28 with TRBJ2-3; TRBD1 matches 9 bases. CDR1 and CDR2 (germline): MDHEN, SYDVKM. Losses at the gene ends were 2 bases for V and 2 bases for J; bases not matched to a gene: 5. The CDR3 consists of 16 residues. The CDR3 coding sequence is TGTGCCAGCAGTTTAGTCGGACAGGGGCTCACAGATACGCAGTATTTT. It translates to CASSLVGQGLTDTQYF.

The rearrangement uses TRBV4-3 and TRBJ2-7, with D tentatively TRBD2 (6 bases). Germline V gene lookup returns CDR1 LGHNA and CDR2 YSLEER. There are 15 residues in the CDR3. V lost 4 bases and J lost 2, with 15 bases in between. This CDR3 reads CASSPLGTPTYEQYF. CDR3 bases: TGCGCCAGCAGCCCTCTCGGGACTCCTACCTACGAGCAGTACTTC.

V gene TRBV7-9 combines with J gene TRBJ1-4, with 8 bases aligning to TRBD1. V was pared by 2 bases and J by 10 bases, with 12 bases of the junction left unmatched. The CDR3 has 16 amino acids. Germline V gene sequence: CDR1 SEHNR, CDR2 FQNEAQ (reference sequence). The CDR3 spells CASSLTAGTGGGKLFF. CDR3 DNA: TGTGCCAGCAGCTTAACAGCCGGGACAGGCGGGGGAAAACTGTTTTTT. Using reference TRBV7-9 and TRBJ1-4 for the parts outside the CDR3, the full variable domain is DTGVSQNPRHKITKRGQNVTFRCDPISEHNRLYWYRQTLGQGPEFLTYFQNEAQLEKSRLLSDRFSAERPKGSFSTLEIQRTEQGDSAMYLCASSLTAGTGGGKLFFGSGTQLSVL.

This clone was detected a few times. The same CDR3 also results from other DNA sequences found in this sample. The chain carries TRBV5-1 and TRBJ2-7; 9 bases fit TRBD1. CDR1 and CDR2 (germline): SGHRS, YFSETQ. Trimming removed 4 bases from V and 4 bases from J; junction bases left unmatched: 3. The CDR3 totals 13 residues. The chain's CDR3 is CASSPQGAYEQYF. As DNA, the CDR3 is TGCGCCAGCAGCCCACAGGGGGCATACGAGCAGTACTTC.

The chain carries TRBV7-9 and TRBJ1-2, with D possibly matching TRBD1 (6 bases). Germline V gene lookup returns CDR1 SEHNR and CDR2 FQNEAQ (reference sequence). Deletions cut 5 bases from V and 8 bases from J, with 15 bases between. This CDR3 region has 13 residues. CDR3 region: CASSHPQGRGYTF. CDR3 coding DNA: TGTGCCAGCAGCCACCCACAGGGTCGAGGCTACACCTTC.